The 27 T cell receptor beta chains reported below all come from one sample, sequenced in a study of blood T cell repertoires in COVID-19. Data came from immunoSEQ multiplex PCR; TCRdb stores just in-frame clones and leaves some out. The repertoire holds approximately 20,000 clones, with over 75% as singletons. What was sequenced was peripheral blood. These receptors came from a human donor in a cohort sampled during active COVID-19.

The chain carries TRBV18 and TRBJ1-2; TRBD1 matches at 10 bases. Germline-derived CDR1 and CDR2 are KGHSH and LQKENI. Losses at the gene ends were 4 bases for V and 4 bases for J; bases not matched to a gene: 6. This CDR3 contains 15 residues. DNA of the CDR3: TGTGCCAGCTCACAAGAGACAGGGGGCGGCTATGGCTACACCTTC. This codes for CASSQETGGGYGYTF.

V and J are TRBV4-2 and TRBJ2-7; 8 bases fit TRBD2. The V gene's germline CDR1 is LGHNA and CDR2 YNFKEQ. The CDR3 has 15 residues. Unmatched junction bases numbered 1, after V lost 0 bases and J lost 0 bases. CDR3 DNA: TGTGCCAGCAGCCAAGAAAGCGGGAGCTCCTACGAGCAGTACTTC. Translation: CASSQESGSSYEQYF.

V usage is TRBV5-4 and J usage is TRBJ1-6; D remains ambiguous. The V and J ends lost 0 bases and 10 bases respectively, with 11 bases between them. Germline-derived CDR1 and CDR2 are SGHNT and YYREEE (reference sequence). This CDR3 is 14 amino acids long. The CDR3 region has the DNA TGTGCCAGCAGCTTGGAGGCAGGCTCCTCACCCCTCCACTTT. Translation gives CASSLEAGSSPLHF.

The chain has TRBV6-2 or TRBV6-3 and TRBJ1-2, with 9 bases that match TRBD1. The trim removed 1 base at V and 8 bases at J, leaving 8 bases unmatched. Germline V gene sequence: CDR1 MNHEY, CDR2 SVGEGT. This CDR3 spans 15 amino acids. The CDR3 loop is CASSYFKGQGSGYTF. The CDR3 DNA sequence: TGTGCCAGCAGTTACTTCAAGGGACAGGGTAGCGGCTACACCTTC.

The chain is built from TRBV6-5 and TRBJ2-7, with D tentatively TRBD1 (5 bases). The germline V gene encodes CDR1 MNHEY and CDR2 SVGAGI. Trimming removed 7 bases at V and 6 bases at J, with 19 bases between. The CDR3 runs 14 residues. The CDR3 protein is CASTPTEEGSEQYF. The CDR3 coding sequence is TGTGCCAGCACCCCGACAGAGGAAGGTTCCGAGCAGTACTTC.

The rearrangement joins TRBV19 to TRBJ1-1; 10 nucleotides agree with TRBD1. This CDR3 spans 15 amino acids. CDR1 and CDR2 (germline): LNHDA, SQIVND (reference sequence). The V segment lost 7 bases and the J segment 6 bases; nucleotides outside the gene matches: 11. In DNA form, the CDR3 reads TGTGCCAGTACCCGTCCGGGACAGGGGATATCTGAAGCTTTCTTT. Protein: CASTRPGQGISEAFF.

This chain's CDR3 is CASSYIWSYGYTF. As DNA, the CDR3 is TGTGCCAGCAGTTACATCTGGTCTTATGGCTACACCTTC. The rearrangement links TRBV28 to TRBJ1-2; no firm D call. Germline CDR1 is MDHEN and CDR2 is SYDVKM. V gave up 4 bases and J gave up 5 bases, with 11 bases separating them. The length of the CDR3 is 13 residues.

The gene calls are TRBV18 and TRBJ1-2; D not resolved. Per the germline V gene, CDR1 is KGHSH and CDR2 is LQKENI. The CDR3 consists of 15 residues. The V and J ends lost 0 bases and 1 base respectively, with 9 bases between them. The CDR3, as DNA: TGTGCCAGCTCACCACCGGAAGAGGGTAACTATGGCTACACCTTC. It specifies CASSPPEEGNYGYTF.

The chain's CDR3 is CASEAYRETDTQYF. The CDR3 bases are TGTGCCAGCGAAGCCTACAGAGAAACAGATACGCAGTATTTT. This rearrangement joins TRBV6-5 to TRBJ2-3; unclear D gene. Trimming took 8 bases from V and 3 from J, leaving 15 bases between them. The CDR3 is made up of 14 amino acids. Germline V gene sequence: CDR1 MNHEY, CDR2 SVGAGI.

This chain connects TRBV5-5 to TRBJ2-7; 8 bases are a match to TRBD2. The CDR3 totals 14 residues. Germline V CDR1 and CDR2: SGHKS, YYEKEE (reference sequence). V lost 5 bases, J lost 7 bases, and 11 bases stayed unmatched. This CDR3 reads CASRGIAGTGEQYF. The CDR3 coding sequence is TGTGCCAGCAGGGGGATAGCGGGAACGGGAGAGCAGTACTTC.

The rearrangement links TRBV20-1 to TRBJ1-1; the D is unclear. This CDR3 is 12 amino acids long. Per the germline V gene, CDR1 is DFQATT and CDR2 is SNEGSKA (reference sequence). V lost 3 bases, J lost 3 bases, and 8 bases lay in between. CDR3 in DNA: TGCAGTGCTAGTATTTCGGACACTGAAGCTTTCTTT. As protein: CSASISDTEAFF.

CDR3 DNA sequence: TGCGCCAGCAGCCAAGGGGGGGGCCCGTACGAGCAGTACTTC. Amino acids: CASSQGGGPYEQYF. The chain is built from TRBV4-1 and TRBJ2-7, with a tentative D call TRBD2 (7 bases). There are 14 residues in the CDR3. From germline, CDR1 is MGHRA and CDR2 YSYEKL. Trimming cost V 1 base and J 4 bases, with 11 bases left between them.

The chain carries TRBV5-1 and TRBJ2-7, with 8 bases that match TRBD1. The CDR3 has 14 amino acids. Germline V CDR1 and CDR2: SGHRS, YFSETQ. J lost 6 bases, V lost 4 bases, and 9 bases had no gene match. CDR3 DNA sequence: TGCGCCAGCAGCCCTGACAGGGGTTTTGGCGAGCAGTACTTC. It specifies CASSPDRGFGEQYF.

This rearrangement joins TRBV30 to TRBJ2-2; 11 bases map to TRBD1. This CDR3 has 15 amino acids. Trimming removed 7 bases from V and 3 bases from J; junction bases left unmatched: 7. Germline V CDR1 and CDR2: GTSNPN, SVGIG (reference sequence). The DNA of the CDR3 is TGTGCCTTCCGGACAGGGGGCGCCGACACCGGGGAGCTGTTTTTT. Its protein is CAFRTGGADTGELFF.

The V call is TRBV3-1 (or the pseudogene TRBV3-2), the J call TRBJ1-4; possibly TRBD1 for D (5 bases). CDR1 is LGHDT and CDR2 is YNNKEL in the germline V gene (reference sequence). The CDR3 totals 17 residues. Trimming pared 2 bases from V and 8 bases from J, leaving 21 bases between. CDR3 loop: CASSQKAQGRGREKLFF. Written as DNA, the CDR3 is TGTGCCAGCAGCCAAAAAGCTCAGGGCCGCGGAAGGGAAAAACTGTTTTTT.

V and J are TRBV5-1 and TRBJ1-1; the D is unclear. The CDR3 contains 16 residues. The V gene's germline CDR1 is SGHRS and CDR2 YFSETQ. The V end was cut by 1 base, the J end by 1 base, with 14 bases between. The CDR3 protein is CASSLPGRTQNTEAFF. CDR3 sequence (DNA): TGCGCCAGCAGCTTGCCCGGACGGACTCAGAACACTGAAGCTTTCTTT.

The rearrangement uses TRBV7-9 and TRBJ2-3, with TRBD1 identical over 8 bases. CDR3 size: 15 residues. Per germline, CDR1 SEHNR and CDR2 FQNEAQ (reference sequence). V was pared by 3 bases and J by 4 bases, with 6 bases of the junction left unmatched. Here the CDR3 reads CASSFGDRLPDTQYF. The CDR3 nucleotides are TGTGCCAGCAGCTTCGGGGACAGGTTGCCAGATACGCAGTATTTT.

The chain employs TRBV9 and TRBJ2-7; D is unclear. Germline V lookup: CDR1 SGDLS, CDR2 YYNGEE. The CDR3 spans 15 residues. V was pared by 0 bases and J by 0 bases, with 10 bases between. The chain's CDR3 is CASSVGTTSSYEQYF. CDR3 DNA: TGTGCCAGCAGCGTAGGTACTACCTCCTCCTACGAGCAGTACTTC.

This clone has a single count. This chain uses TRBV18 with TRBJ2-3; tentatively, D is TRBD1 (6 bases). V was shortened by 0 bases and J by 4 bases, with 8 bases between the two germline ends. Germline V gene sequence: CDR1 KGHSH, CDR2 LQKENI. This CDR3 has 14 amino acids. The DNA for the CDR3 is TGTGCCAGCTCACCACCCGGACAGTCAGATACGCAGTATTTT. Translation: CASSPPGQSDTQYF.

The CDR3 is CASSHNKQGSEQFF. DNA for the CDR3: TGTGCCAGCAGCCACAATAAACAGGGTTCGGAGCAGTTCTTC. This rearrangement joins TRBV7-9 to TRBJ2-1, with a possible D match to TRBD1 (6 bases). Trimming stripped 5 bases from V and 10 bases from J, with 18 bases between. Germline CDR1 is SEHNR and CDR2 is FQNEAQ (reference sequence). The CDR3 runs to 14 residues. The whole variable domain, remainder taken from reference TRBV7-9 and TRBJ2-1, is DTGVSQNPRHKITKRGQNVTFRCDPISEHNRLYWYRQTLGQGPEFLTYFQNEAQLEKSRLLSDRFSAERPKGSFSTLEIQRTEQGDSAMYLCASSHNKQGSEQFFGPGTRLTVL.

This rearrangement joins TRBV24-1 to TRBJ2-3; D perhaps matches TRBD1 (6 bases). From germline, CDR1 is KGHDR and CDR2 SFDVKD. The CDR3 totals 14 residues. V was cut by 4 bases and J by 4 bases, with 11 bases left in between. CDR3: CATSETGLPDTQYF. The CDR3 DNA sequence: TGTGCCACCAGTGAAACAGGGTTGCCAGATACGCAGTATTTT.

The rearrangement uses TRBV7-2 and TRBJ2-7, with 9 positions matching TRBD1. The CDR3 runs 14 residues. With V trimmed by 7 bases and J by 2 bases, 6 bases remained unmatched. In germline, CDR1 is SGHTA, CDR2 FQGNSA. CDR3 sequence: CASNRGPGTYEQYF. The CDR3 DNA reads as TGTGCCAGCAACAGGGGGCCCGGGACCTACGAGCAGTACTTC.

This rearrangement joins TRBV28 to TRBJ1-2; 7 bases fit TRBD1. The CDR3 runs to 12 residues. Germline CDR1 MDHEN, CDR2 SYDVKM. The CDR3 nucleotides read TGTGCAACTGGACAGGCGAACTATGGCTACACCTTC. Its protein product is CATGQANYGYTF.

The chain is built from TRBV4-3 and TRBJ2-3, with D possibly being TRBD2 (5 bases). Trimming took 0 bases from V and 6 from J, leaving 22 bases between them. Germline V gene lookup returns CDR1 LGHNA and CDR2 YSLEER. The CDR3 extends over 18 amino acids. The CDR3 loop is CASSQDAGGAAPVDTQYF. The DNA of the CDR3 is TGCGCCAGCAGCCAAGATGCGGGTGGAGCGGCCCCGGTTGATACGCAGTATTTT.

The rearrangement links TRBV5-4 to TRBJ1-3; TRBD1 matches at 9 bases. Unmatched junction bases numbered 9, after V lost 4 bases and J lost 4 bases. Germline V CDR1 and CDR2: SGHNT, YYREEE (reference sequence). The CDR3 contains 16 residues. CDR3 in DNA: TGTGCCAGCAGCCCACGGACAGGGGCGGCAGGAAACACCATATATTTT. As protein: CASSPRTGAAGNTIYF.

This clone has just a few counts. The CDR3 region has the DNA TGTGCCATCAGTGCCTCGACAGATAGCAATCAGCCCCAGCATTTT. It translates to CAISASTDSNQPQHF. The chain uses TRBV10-3 and TRBJ1-5; D is possibly TRBD1 (5 bases). The CDR3 runs to 15 residues. Trimming cost V 4 bases and J 0 bases, with 10 bases left between them. CDR1 is ENHRY, CDR2 SYGVKD, per germline.

This chain joins TRBV4-2 and TRBJ2-7, with D perhaps TRBD1 (6 bases). Trimming shortened V by 0 bases and J by 2 bases, and 11 bases separated the two germline ends. CDR1 is LGHNA and CDR2 is YNFKEQ in the germline V gene. CDR3 length: 15 residues. The CDR3 bases are TGTGCCAGCAGCCAAGATTGGGACAAACCCTACGAGCAGTACTTC. This encodes CASSQDWDKPYEQYF.